This T cell receptor beta chain was sequenced during a study of blood T cell repertoires in COVID-19 (dated by TCRdb to the early 2020s). Some background on the complete study: Collaborator samples came from the United States, Italy and Spain and covered acute and convalescent phases of COVID-19. Samples were obtained from the ongoing ImmuneRACE study (first 160 participants) and from roughly 1,300 subjects provided by 6 global collaborators. Subjects who had been exposed to COVID-19, were actively infected with it, or had recovered from it provided the deeply sampled blood TCRbeta repertoires that made up the dataset. Sample metadata almost always included a de-identified subject ID, COVID-19 status, age in years and sex. HLA class I and class II types, where available, came from metadata supplied by the sample provider rather than from assay-based typing. The prospective study material was composed of cDNA or gDNA derived from T cells, B-cell-depleted T cells, or PBMCs. The repertoires were released in a freely available public database intended as a resource for research on the immune response to SARS-CoV-2. The study at large found these results: How much clinical and demographic metadata was included differed by source and by participant, and the metadata was provided uncurated.

Collaborating institutions collected whole blood in K2EDTA tubes following their own protocols. For TCRbeta analysis, collaborator samples were shipped as frozen whole blood, as isolated PBMCs, or as DNA extracted from either sample type. A remark on this clone: There is no known antigen for this receptor. There are no base qualities to consult, and no much larger clone falls within one base.

V is cut back by 8 bases and J by 5 bases, with 17 bases in the junction unmatched. Via the germline V gene (reference sequence), CDR1 is SEHNR and CDR2 FQNEAQ. The CDR3, from cysteine to phenylalanine, totals 17 residues. Just CDR3 DNA is preserved here, 51 bases in frame from base 1. TCRbeta CDR3 regions were amplified from genomic DNA by means of the immunoSEQ Assay, a bias-controlled multiplex PCR. As for the authors' bioinformatics: The number of nucleated cells in each sample was estimated from the amplification of reference gene primers within the assay. Sequence reads were collapsed and filtered to measure the absolute abundance of every unique TCRbeta CDR3 rearrangement. For each sample, productive Simpson clonality was calculated as the square root of Simpson's diversity index over productive rearrangements. Drawn from immuneACCESS, this table holds only the in-frame rearrangements with V and J called that TCRdb kept. Clones are partly lost; checked studies trace under half to an unresolved V gene and leave the rest unexplained. V, J and clone size are those of that table, while D and trimming were read from the DNA. In all, the sample holds 45,000 or so clones, and approximately 77% of those were seen once. Clones ranked in the top ten supply more than 4% of the sample.

The chain uses TRBV7-9 and TRBJ1-2; 10 central bases correspond to TRBD1. Sequenced material: peripheral blood. The sequence was collected from an older woman with acute or convalescent COVID-19. The CDR3 protein: CASSPPGTGDFLYGYTF. The nucleotide sequence reads TGTGCCAGCTCCCCTCCCGGGACAGGGGATTTCTTGTATGGCTACACCTTC.